These 6 T cell receptor beta chains were all obtained from the same sample, sequenced in a study of cytomegalovirus exposure and HLA in healthy donors. 13 Jbeta primers and 60 Vbeta primers were used for the PCR. Profiled with immunoSEQ multiplex PCR; TCRdb holds only in-frame clones, not every one. Here the sample spans hundreds of thousands of clones, just over 70% being singletons. Sequencing was done on a sample of PBMCs. The receptors were gathered from a female donor in good health and CMV-seronegative.

Only a few counts were recorded for this clone. V usage is TRBV7-9 and J usage is TRBJ2-7; 11 bases align to TRBD1. The CDR3 has 15 residues. V gave up 1 base and J gave up 7 bases; unmatched junction bases: 6. Germline lookup yields CDR1 SEHNR and CDR2 FQNEAQ (reference sequence). CDR3 sequence (DNA): TGTGCCAGCAGCTTAGGGGGGACAGGGGGAAGGGAGCAGTACTTC. Its translation: CASSLGGTGGREQYF.

The chain combines TRBV10-3 with TRBJ2-5; 8 bases line up with TRBD1. J lost 3 bases, V lost 6 bases, and 9 bases had no gene match. CDR1 ENHRY and CDR2 SYGVKD come from the germline V gene. The CDR3 runs 15 residues. As DNA, the CDR3 is TGTGCCATCAGCAATGGACAGGGCCCTAAAGAGACCCAGTACTTC. It translates to CAISNGQGPKETQYF.

J is TRBJ1-2 and V is TRBV11-2; 8 bases fit TRBD1. V shed 5 bases and J 2 bases; nucleotides not matched to a gene: 4. CDR1 is SGHAT, CDR2 FQNNGV, per germline. This CDR3 has 14 amino acids. In nucleotides, the CDR3 is TGTGCCAGCAGCCAGGGGGCAGGGAACTATGGCTACACCTTC. It specifies CASSQGAGNYGYTF.

This clone was observed a few times. V gene TRBV9 combines with J gene TRBJ2-3; 7 bases align to TRBD2. CDR3 length equals 16 residues. CDR1 is SGDLS and CDR2 is YYNGEE in the germline V gene. Losses at the gene ends were 0 bases for V and 6 bases for J; bases not matched to a gene: 10. CDR3 DNA sequence: TGTGCCAGCAGCGTAGACCCCGGGACTACTGGCGATACGCAGTATTTT. This encodes CASSVDPGTTGDTQYF.

The chain recombines TRBV6-1 with TRBJ2-2; no definite D call. V dropped 7 bases and J dropped 4 bases, with 10 bases sitting between them. Germline lookup yields CDR1 MNHNS and CDR2 SASEGT. The CDR3 extends over 13 amino acids. Written as DNA, the CDR3 is TGTGCCAGCAACTCCGTACGCACCGGGGAGCTGTTTTTT. Translating it yields CASNSVRTGELFF.

This rearrangement joins TRBV2 to TRBJ1-2; maybe TRBD1 (5 bases). Germline V gene lookup returns CDR1 SNHLY and CDR2 FYNNEI. The CDR3 totals 14 residues. Trimming removed 6 bases at V and 8 bases at J, with 19 bases between. CDR3 bases: TGTGCCAGCAGGGTAGAACAGGCCACCGGGGGCTACACCTTC. Translation gives CASRVEQATGGYTF.